The T cell receptor (beta chain) described here comes from a study of T cells in women clearing cervical HPV infection (dated by TCRdb to the late 2010s). Broadly, across the study: The cases were about 23 women with histologically confirmed HPV16-related CIN3 or worse, and 2 of those women had invasive cancers. Cases were matched to controls by age within five years and by the year the sample was collected. HLA typing was available for only a few women, so HLA type could not be excluded as a confounder. Quality controls consisted of five blinded duplicates per group, for a total of roughly 60 samples made up of 50 participants and about 10 replicates. Case blood was taken at the visit when the lesion was first identified, whereas control blood was taken when infection was no longer detected. This exploratory proof-of-principle case-control study, nested within the Guanacaste HPV Natural History Study in Costa Rica, compared TCR repertoires among women with different cervical HPV16 outcomes. Among cases, blood sampling came a median of 149 days after lesion detection, with an interquartile range of about 80 to 210 days. Cases had a median age of approximately 35 years compared with more than 37 for controls, and baseline characteristics showed no significant differences between the groups. The controls were around 26 women whose single incident HPV16 infection cleared within 12 months with no development of precancer or cancer. In the parent cohort, 9,000 to 11,000 women aged 18 or older were enrolled in Guanacaste, Costa Rica, during about 1993 to 1994 and were followed for seven years. What the authors observed across the whole study: Random forest classifiers that combined richness and V gene abundances separated cases from controls with an estimated AUC of less than 0.85. The cross-sectional design could not show whether the associations came before the infection or were a result of it, and neither effector/memory subsets nor HPV-specific T cells were isolated. Across sequencing depths, CIN3+ cases showed significantly higher TCR repertoire richness than controls, but evenness did not differ between the groups. Because the number of T cells per sample was unknown, the richness differences could reflect varying T-cell content rather than repertoire biology. Lower TRBV6-7 relative abundance was observed in cases than in controls (around 0.1% versus 0.15%; Bonferroni P = 0.0008).

For this clone: The specificity of this receptor is unknown. The read comes to an end 3 residues before the CDR3 does, leaving the germline J gene to fill in the end.

Trimming removed 4 bases from V and 4 bases from J; the gene matches leave 7 bases unexplained. In the germline V gene, CDR1 corresponds to SGHRS and CDR2 to YFSETQ. Reading from cysteine to phenylalanine, the CDR3 counts 14 amino acids. The DNA has 33 bases, all within the CDR3, and is read from base 1. Every participant had a single incident cervical HPV16 infection, and women with prevalent HPV16 infections were excluded. Cervical HPV DNA was detected by MY09/MY11 PCR, and genotyping was performed by dot-blot hybridization. Approximately 16 mL of heparinized blood were centrifuged, and the buffy coat was split into aliquots, frozen at -30 degrees C, and then kept at -80 degrees C. QIAGEN kits were used to extract genomic DNA from the buffy coat specimens. TCR beta CDR3 regions were amplified by multiplex PCR from an average of roughly 1,200 ng genomic DNA per sample using the immunoSEQ assay. The assay corrected primer bias using a complete synthetic TCR repertoire to establish an amplification baseline. The amplicons were sequenced using the Illumina platform. The study's processing was this. Error correction of the sequences involved clustering with frequency ratios plus a modified nearest-neighbor algorithm, after which the sequences were analyzed in the immunoSEQ Analyzer using IMGT gene definitions. At each rarefaction depth, TCR richness and evenness were averaged across 20 rarefaction repeats, and any sample with fewer sequences than the depth was left out. Wilcoxon rank sum tests with FDR correction were used to compare V, D and J gene relative abundances between the groups. In the blinded duplicates, the intraclass correlation was roughly 96% for TCR richness and averaged about 80% across 66 gene segments. TCRdb carries this immuneACCESS record with in-frame sequences only. Its versions omit some clonotypes, under half of them owing to an unresolved V gene in the studies checked, with the rest unexplained. V and J calls and clone size are those listed in that table; D and trimming were worked out from the DNA. The sample table gives over 30,000 clones. The ten largest account for less than 9.5% of the sample.

The chain employs TRBV5-1 and TRBJ1-1, with 7 central nucleotides matching TRBD1. The sequence came from a woman between 18 and 75 years old with a cervical HPV16 infection that either progressed to CIN3+ or cleared (not recorded which). The sequencing input was blood buffy coat. The covered CDR3 bases are TGCGCCAGCAGCGCCTGGACAGGCGGCACTGAA. This codes for CASSAWTGGTE. The full CDR3 protein is CASSAWTGGTEAFF. The full variable domain, completed from the reference TRBV5-1 and TRBJ1-1 proteins outside the CDR3, reads KAGVTQTPRYLIKTRGQQVTLSCSPISGHRSVSWYQQTPGQGLQFLFEYFSETQRNKGNFPGRFSGRQFSNSRSEMNVSTLELGDSALYLCASSAWTGGTEAFFGQGTRLTVV.